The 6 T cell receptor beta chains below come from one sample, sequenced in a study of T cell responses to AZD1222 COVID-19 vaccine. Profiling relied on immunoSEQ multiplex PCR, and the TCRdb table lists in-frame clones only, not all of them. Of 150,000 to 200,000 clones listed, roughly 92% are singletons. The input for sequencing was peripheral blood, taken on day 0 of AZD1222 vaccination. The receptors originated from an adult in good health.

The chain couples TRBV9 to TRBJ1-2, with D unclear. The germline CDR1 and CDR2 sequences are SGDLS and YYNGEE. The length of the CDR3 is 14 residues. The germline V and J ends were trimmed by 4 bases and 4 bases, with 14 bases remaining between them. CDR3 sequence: CASSPTGNGYGYTF. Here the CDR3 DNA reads TGTGCCAGCAGCCCCACGGGGAATGGCTATGGCTACACCTTC.

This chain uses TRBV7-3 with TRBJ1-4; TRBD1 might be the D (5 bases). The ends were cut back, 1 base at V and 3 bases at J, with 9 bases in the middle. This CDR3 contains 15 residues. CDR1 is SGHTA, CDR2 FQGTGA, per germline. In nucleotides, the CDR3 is TGTGCCAGCAGCTTAAGTGGGGCAGCTAATGAAAAACTGTTTTTT. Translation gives CASSLSGAANEKLFF.

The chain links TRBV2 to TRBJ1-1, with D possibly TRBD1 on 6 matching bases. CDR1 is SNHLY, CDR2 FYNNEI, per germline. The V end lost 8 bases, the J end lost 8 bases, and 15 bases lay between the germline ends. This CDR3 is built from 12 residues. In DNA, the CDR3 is TGTGCCAGCGCTGCTCAGGGGCGGGAAGCTTTCTTT. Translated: CASAAQGREAFF. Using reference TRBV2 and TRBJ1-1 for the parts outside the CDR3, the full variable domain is EPEVTQTPSHQVTQMGQEVILRCVPISNHLYFYWYRQILGQKVEFLVSFYNNEISEKSEIFDDQFSVERPDGSNFTLKIRSTKLEDSAMYFCASAAQGREAFFGQGTRLTVV.

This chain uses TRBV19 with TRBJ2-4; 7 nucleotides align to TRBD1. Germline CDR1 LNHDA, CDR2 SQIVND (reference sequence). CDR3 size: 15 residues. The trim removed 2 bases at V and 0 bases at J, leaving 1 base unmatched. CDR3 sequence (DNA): TGTGCCAGTAGTATACAGGGGGAAGCCAAAAACATTCAGTACTTC. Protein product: CASSIQGEAKNIQYF.

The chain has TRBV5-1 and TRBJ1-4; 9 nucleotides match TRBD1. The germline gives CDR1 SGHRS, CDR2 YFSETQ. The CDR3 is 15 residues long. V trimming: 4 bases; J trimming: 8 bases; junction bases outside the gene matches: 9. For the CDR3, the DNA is TGCGCCAGCAGCCCGGGGGACAGGGATTGGGAAAAACTGTTTTTT. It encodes CASSPGDRDWEKLFF.

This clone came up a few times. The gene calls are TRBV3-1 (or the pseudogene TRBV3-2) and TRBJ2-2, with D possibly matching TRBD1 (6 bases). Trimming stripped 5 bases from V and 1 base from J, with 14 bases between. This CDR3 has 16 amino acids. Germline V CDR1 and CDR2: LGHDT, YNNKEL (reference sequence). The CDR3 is CASSAGQPGNTGELFF. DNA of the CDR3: TGTGCCAGCAGCGCAGGACAGCCAGGGAACACCGGGGAGCTGTTTTTT.